Given below is one TCR beta chain in context. The sample comes from a study of blood T cell repertoires in COVID-19. Data came from immunoSEQ multiplex PCR; TCRdb stores just in-frame clones and leaves some out. Here the sample spans over 200,000 clones, about 89% being singletons. The CDR3 extends over 15 amino acids. CDR1 and CDR2 (germline): SNHLY, FYNNEI. Trimming at V came to 3 bases and at J to 4 bases, leaving 6 bases not matched to a gene. The receptor comes from a man in his forties who had recovered from COVID-19. This sequence joins TRBV2 and TRBJ1-1, with TRBD1 matching 9 bases. What was sequenced was PBMCs or T cells enriched from blood (not recorded which). CDR3 region: CASSEATGGPTEAFF. In nucleotides, the CDR3 is TGTGCCAGCAGTGAGGCGACAGGGGGGCCCACTGAAGCTTTCTTT.